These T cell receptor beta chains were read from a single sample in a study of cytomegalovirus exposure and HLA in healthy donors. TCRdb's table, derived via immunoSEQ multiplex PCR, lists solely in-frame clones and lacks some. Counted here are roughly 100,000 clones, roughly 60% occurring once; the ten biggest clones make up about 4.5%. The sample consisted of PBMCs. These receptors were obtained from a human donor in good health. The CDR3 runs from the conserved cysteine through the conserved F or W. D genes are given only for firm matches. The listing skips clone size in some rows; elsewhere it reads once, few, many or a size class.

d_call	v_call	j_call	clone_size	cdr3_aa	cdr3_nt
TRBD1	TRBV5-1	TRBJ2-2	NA	CASSMGGQGSTGELFF	TGCGCCAGCAGCATGGGGGGACAGGGGAGCACCGGGGAGCTGTTTTTT
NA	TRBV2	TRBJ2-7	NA	CASELGTNSYEQYF	TGTGCCAGCGAACTCGGGACAAACTCCTACGAGCAGTACTTC
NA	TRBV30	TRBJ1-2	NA	CAWSATPGGNYGYTF	TGTGCCTGGAGTGCCACCCCGGGGGGGAACTATGGCTACACCTTC
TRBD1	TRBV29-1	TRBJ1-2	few	CSDRTGNGYTF	TGCAGCGACCGGACAGGGAATGGCTACACCTTC
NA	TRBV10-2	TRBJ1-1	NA	CASSEYGARGTEAFF	TGCGCCAGCAGTGAGTACGGCGCCCGAGGCACTGAAGCTTTCTTT
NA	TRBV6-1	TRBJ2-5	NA	CASSGYNPETQYF	TGTGCCAGCAGTGGGTACAATCCGGAGACCCAGTACTTC
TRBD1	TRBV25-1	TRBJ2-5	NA	CASSGTGLRRETQYF	TGTGCCAGCAGTGGGACAGGTCTTAGGAGGGAGACCCAGTACTTC
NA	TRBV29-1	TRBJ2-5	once	CSVTPVSGWKETQYF	TGCAGCGTCACCCCTGTGTCGGGTTGGAAAGAGACCCAGTACTTC
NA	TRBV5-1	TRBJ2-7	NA	CASSLDLRQTYEQYF	TGCGCCAGCAGCCTGGACTTGCGGCAAACCTACGAGCAGTACTTC
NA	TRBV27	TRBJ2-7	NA	CASSPAEGYEQYF	TGTGCCAGCAGTCCCGCGGAAGGTTACGAGCAGTACTTC
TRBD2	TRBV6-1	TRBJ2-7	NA	CASSDWELANSYEQYF	TGTGCCAGCAGTGATTGGGAACTAGCGAACTCCTACGAGCAGTACTTC
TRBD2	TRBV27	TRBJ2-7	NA	CASSFVAGYHEQYF	TGTGCCAGCAGTTTTGTAGCGGGATACCACGAGCAGTACTTC
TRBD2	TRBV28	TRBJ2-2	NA	CASSLAPGSGRPGELFF	TGTGCCAGCAGTTTAGCCCCTGGGAGCGGGAGACCCGGGGAGCTGTTTTTT
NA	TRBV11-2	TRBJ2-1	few	CASSWYRDSNEQFF	TGTGCCAGCAGCTGGTACCGGGACTCCAATGAGCAGTTCTTC
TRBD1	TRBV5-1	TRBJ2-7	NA	CASSLEGQGGYEQYF	TGCGCCAGCAGCTTGGAGGGACAGGGGGGGTACGAGCAGTACTTC
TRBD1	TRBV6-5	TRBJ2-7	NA	CASSSGTGGSYEQYF	TGTGCCAGCAGTTCCGGGACAGGGGGCTCCTACGAGCAGTACTTC
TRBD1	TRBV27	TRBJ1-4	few	CASTRTAGGLVTNEKLFF	TGTGCCAGCACCCGGACCGCAGGGGGGTTGGTAACTAATGAAAAACTGTTTTTT
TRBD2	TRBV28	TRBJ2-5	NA	CASSSSGTQETQYF	TGTGCCAGCAGTTCTAGCGGGACCCAAGAGACCCAGTACTTC
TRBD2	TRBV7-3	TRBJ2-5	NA	CASSPGTSGQETQYF	TGTGCCAGCAGCCCAGGGACTAGCGGGCAAGAGACCCAGTACTTC
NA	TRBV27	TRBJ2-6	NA	CASSSQGILTF	TGTGCCAGCAGTTCCCAGGGGATCCTGACTTTC
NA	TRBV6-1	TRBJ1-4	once	CASSESQTNEKLFF	TGTGCCAGCAGTGAATCACAGACAAATGAAAAACTGTTTTTT
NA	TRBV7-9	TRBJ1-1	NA	CASSLQGPNTEAFF	TGTGCCAGCAGCTTGCAGGGGCCGAACACTGAAGCTTTCTTT
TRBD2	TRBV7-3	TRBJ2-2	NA	CASSLIPSGRGTGELFF	TGTGCCAGCAGCTTAATTCCAAGCGGGAGAGGGACCGGGGAGCTGTTTTTT
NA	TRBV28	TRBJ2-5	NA	CASSFSGPGLKTQYF	TGTGCCAGCAGTTTTTCCGGGCCAGGGTTAAAGACCCAGTACTTC
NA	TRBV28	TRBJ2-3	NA	CASSQPAVISRRTDTQYF	TGTGCCAGCAGTCAACCGGCGGTTATCTCACGCCGCACAGATACGCAGTATTTT
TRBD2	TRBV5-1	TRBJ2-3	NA	CASSLLAATTDTQYF	TGCGCCAGCAGCTTACTAGCGGCGACGACAGATACGCAGTATTTT
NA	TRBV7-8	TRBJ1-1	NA	CASSSTQGTVTEAFF	TGTGCCAGCAGCAGTACACAGGGAACGGTAACTGAAGCTTTCTTT
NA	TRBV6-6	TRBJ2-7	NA	CASSDRGYEQYF	TGTGCCAGCAGCGACCGGGGCTACGAGCAGTACTTC
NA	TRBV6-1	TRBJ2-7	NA	CASSETPNILRDSYEQYF	TGTGCCAGCAGTGAAACCCCCAACATTCTCCGGGACTCCTACGAGCAGTACTTC
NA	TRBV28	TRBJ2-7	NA	CASSQTGYEQYF	TGTGCCAGCAGCCAGACAGGCTACGAGCAGTACTTC
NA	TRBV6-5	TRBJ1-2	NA	CASSYSRGYGYTF	TGTGCCAGCAGTTACTCGCGAGGCTATGGCTACACCTTC
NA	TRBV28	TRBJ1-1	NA	CASSLFPRGYTEAFF	TGTGCCAGCAGTTTATTCCCACGGGGTTACACTGAAGCTTTCTTT
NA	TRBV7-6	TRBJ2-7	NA	CASSPHGTQPYEQYF	TGTGCCAGCAGCCCCCACGGGACTCAGCCCTACGAGCAGTACTTC
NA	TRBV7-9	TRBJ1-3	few	CASSPFPGIASGNTIYF	TGTGCCAGCAGCCCATTCCCCGGTATAGCCTCTGGAAACACCATATATTTT
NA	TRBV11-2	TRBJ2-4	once	CASSYSPRDRGFFDIQYF	TGTGCCAGCAGCTACAGCCCCCGGGACCGGGGGTTTTTTGACATTCAGTACTTC
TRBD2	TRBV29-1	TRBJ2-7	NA	CSVEEGGKGSYEQYF	TGCAGCGTTGAAGAGGGAGGGAAGGGCTCCTACGAGCAGTACTTC
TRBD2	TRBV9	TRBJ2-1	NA	CASSAVAGTYNEQFF	TGTGCCAGCAGCGCCGTAGCGGGCACCTACAATGAGCAGTTCTTC
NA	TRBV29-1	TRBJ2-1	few	CSVLGNGGEQFF	TGCAGCGTTCTCGGGAACGGAGGAGAGCAGTTCTTC
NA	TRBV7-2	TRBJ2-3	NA	CASSYQRVSDTQYF	TGTGCCAGCAGCTACCAACGAGTTTCAGATACGCAGTATTTT
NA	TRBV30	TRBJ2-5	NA	CAWSANQETQYF	TGTGCCTGGAGTGCCAACCAAGAGACCCAGTACTTC
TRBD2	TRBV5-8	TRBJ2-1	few	CASSLFTSGNYNEQFF	TGTGCCAGCAGCTTGTTTACTAGCGGAAACTACAATGAGCAGTTCTTC
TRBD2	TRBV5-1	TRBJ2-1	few	CASRGGGRAVYNEQFF	TGCGCCAGCAGAGGCGGAGGGAGGGCCGTCTACAATGAGCAGTTCTTC
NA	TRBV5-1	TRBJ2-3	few	CASRASQPGELTDTQYF	TGCGCCAGCAGGGCGAGCCAGCCGGGGGAGCTTACAGATACGCAGTATTTT
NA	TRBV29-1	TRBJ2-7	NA	CSVSRGKGYEQYF	TGCAGCGTGTCTCGAGGGAAGGGCTACGAGCAGTACTTC
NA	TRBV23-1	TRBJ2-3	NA	CASSLVGGREIRDTQYF	TGCGCCAGCAGTCTAGTCGGCGGGCGGGAAATCAGGGATACGCAGTATTTT
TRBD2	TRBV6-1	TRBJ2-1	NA	CASKRGLNEQFF	TGTGCCAGCAAGCGGGGGCTGAATGAGCAGTTCTTC
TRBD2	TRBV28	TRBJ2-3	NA	CASIGGGTDTQYF	TGTGCCAGCATTGGGGGGGGCACAGATACGCAGTATTTT
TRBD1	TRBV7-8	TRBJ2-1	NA	CASSPDRVEQFF	TGTGCCAGCAGCCCCGACAGGGTTGAGCAGTTCTTC